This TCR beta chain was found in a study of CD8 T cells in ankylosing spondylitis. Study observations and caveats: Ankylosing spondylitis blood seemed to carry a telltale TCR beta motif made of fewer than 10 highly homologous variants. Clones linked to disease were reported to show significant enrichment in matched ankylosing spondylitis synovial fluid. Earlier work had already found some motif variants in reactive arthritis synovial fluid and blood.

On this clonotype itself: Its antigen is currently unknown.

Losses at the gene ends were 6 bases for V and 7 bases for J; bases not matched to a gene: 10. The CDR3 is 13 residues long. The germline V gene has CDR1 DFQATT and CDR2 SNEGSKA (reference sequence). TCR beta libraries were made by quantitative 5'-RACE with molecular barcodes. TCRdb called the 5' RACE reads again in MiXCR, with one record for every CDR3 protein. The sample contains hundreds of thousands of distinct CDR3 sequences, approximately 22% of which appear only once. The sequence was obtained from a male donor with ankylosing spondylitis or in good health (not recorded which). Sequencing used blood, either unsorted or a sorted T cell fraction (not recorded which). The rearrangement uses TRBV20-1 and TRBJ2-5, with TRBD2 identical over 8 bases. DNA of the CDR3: TGCAGTGCAGTAGCGGGACCTATTGGGACCCAGTACTTC. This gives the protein CSAVAGPIGTQYF.